This T cell receptor (beta chain) was captured by sequencing in a study of vaccination and CD4 T cells after COVID-19. About the research overall: Cells were stimulated with overlapping spike peptides from SARS-CoV-2, HCoV-NL63, HCoV-OC43 and HCoV-229E.

The study sequenced cultured CD4+ T cell DNA using the Oncomine TCR Beta short-read assay. TCRdb redid the calling of the PCR reads with MiXCR, one entry per CDR3 protein. The table has about 5,500 distinct CDR3 sequences, around 30% seen once. Treatment specified: approximately 11-day PBMC culture with coronavirus spike peptide pools or control peptides (ViraFEST assay). A remark on this clonotype: Its specificity is unknown. At one of its ends the junction is not consistent with the germline gene, which may arise from a read error.

Germline V lookup: CDR1 SGDLS, CDR2 YYNGEE. The length of the CDR3 is 13 residues. The receptor comes from a human donor who had recovered from COVID-19. Sequences were derived from CD4+ T cells from blood, cultured in vitro, sampled after SARS-CoV-2 vaccination. The V call is TRBV9, the J call TRBJ2-3, with 7 bases that match TRBD2. CDR3 region: CATSGTSTDTQYF. The CDR3 coding sequence is TGTGCCACCAGCGGGACTAGCACAGATACGCAGTATTTT.